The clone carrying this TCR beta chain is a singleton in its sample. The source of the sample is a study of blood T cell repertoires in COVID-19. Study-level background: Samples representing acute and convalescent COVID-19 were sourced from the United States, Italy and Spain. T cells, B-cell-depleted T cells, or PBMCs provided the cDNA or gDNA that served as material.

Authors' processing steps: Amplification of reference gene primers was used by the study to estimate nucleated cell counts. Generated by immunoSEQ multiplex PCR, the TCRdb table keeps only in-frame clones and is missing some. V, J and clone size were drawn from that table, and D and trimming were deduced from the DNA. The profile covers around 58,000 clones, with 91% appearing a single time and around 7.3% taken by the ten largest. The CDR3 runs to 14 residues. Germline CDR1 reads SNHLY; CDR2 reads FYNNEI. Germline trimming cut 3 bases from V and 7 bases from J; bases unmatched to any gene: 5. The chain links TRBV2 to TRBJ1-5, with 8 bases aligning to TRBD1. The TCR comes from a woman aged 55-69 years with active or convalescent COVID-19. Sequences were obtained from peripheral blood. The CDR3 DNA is TGTGCCAGCAGTGATGGACAGGGAGGGCAGCCCCAGCATTTT. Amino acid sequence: CASSDGQGGQPQHF.